These 21 T cell receptor beta chains were sequenced from one sample in a study of cytomegalovirus exposure and HLA in healthy donors. 13 Jbeta primers and 60 Vbeta primers were used for the PCR. Libraries were prepared by immunoSEQ multiplex PCR; TCRdb keeps only in-frame clonotypes and omits some of them. The data hold roughly 160,000 clones, with approximately 80% observed a single time. Material: PBMCs. Receptor source: a woman aged 45-65 years in good health and CMV-seropositive.

Of note for this clone: Other DNA sequences from this sample encode an identical CDR3 as well. The rearrangement links TRBV18 to TRBJ2-7; TRBD1 aligns across 10 bases. In germline, CDR1 is KGHSH, CDR2 LQKENI. The J segment lost 4 bases and the V segment lost 6 bases, leaving 6 bases of the junction unmatched. This CDR3 is 14 amino acids long. CDR3 sequence: CASSPGTGAYEQYF. For the CDR3, the DNA is TGTGCCAGCTCCCCCGGGACAGGGGCTTACGAGCAGTACTTC.

V and J are TRBV4-3 and TRBJ2-1, with 9 bases aligning to TRBD1. The CDR3 length is 15 residues. Germline assignment: CDR1 LGHNA and CDR2 YSLEER. Trimming removed 3 bases from V and 8 bases from J; junction bases left unmatched: 8. CDR3 protein: CASSHNRGPGDEQFF. CDR3 DNA sequence: TGCGCCAGCAGCCATAACAGGGGGCCGGGGGATGAGCAGTTCTTC.

The CDR3 spells CASSQGWGLDGYTF. CDR3 in DNA: TGTGCCAGCAGCCAAGGATGGGGGCTTGATGGCTACACCTTC. The genes are TRBV9 and TRBJ1-2; perhaps TRBD1 as D (6 bases). Germline CDR1 SGDLS, CDR2 YYNGEE. V was trimmed by 4 bases and J by 6 bases, leaving 16 bases between them. The CDR3 totals 14 residues.

The chain combines TRBV30 with TRBJ2-7; 9 bases map to TRBD1. Unmatched junction bases numbered 10, after V lost 3 bases and J lost 7 bases. Germline assignment: CDR1 GTSNPN and CDR2 SVGIG (reference sequence). The CDR3 loop spans 14 amino acids. As DNA, the CDR3 is TGTGCCTGGAGCCAACCGGGACAGGGACGGGAGCAGTACTTC. Its translation: CAWSQPGQGREQYF.

The J gene is TRBJ1-5, the V gene TRBV6-1; TRBD1 agrees at 9 bases. Germline CDR1 and CDR2: MNHNS and SASEGT. This CDR3 spans 14 amino acids. The V and J ends lost 4 bases and 5 bases, in that order; junction bases with no gene match: 3. The CDR3, as DNA: TGTGCCAGCAGTGCCACAGGGGGCGATCAGCCCCAGCATTTT. This gives the protein CASSATGGDQPQHF.

V and J are TRBV7-2 and TRBJ1-1; D uncertain. Germline V gives CDR1 SGHTA, CDR2 FQGNSA. The CDR3 sequence is 12 residues long. V lost 5 bases, J lost 14 bases, and 18 bases lay in between. The CDR3 loop is CASSLKQPPAFF. The CDR3 DNA reads TGTGCCAGCAGCCTCAAACAGCCACCAGCCTTCTTT. The full variable domain, rest sourced from reference TRBV7-2 and TRBJ1-1, is GAGVSQSPSNKVTEKGKDVELRCDPISGHTALYWYRQSLGQGLEFLIYFQGNSAPDKSGLPSDRFSAERTGGSVSTLTIQRTQQEDSAVYLCASSLKQPPAFFGQGTRLTVV.

This sequence joins TRBV7-2 and TRBJ1-4, with D uncertain. The germline V gene has CDR1 SGHTA and CDR2 FQGNSA. V gave up 0 bases and J gave up 4 bases, with 3 bases separating them. The CDR3 loop spans 13 amino acids. The CDR3 protein is CASSLAYNEKLFF. The CDR3 DNA reads as TGTGCCAGCAGCTTAGCGTATAATGAAAAACTGTTTTTT.

The chain is built from TRBV19 and TRBJ1-2, with a possible D match to TRBD1 (6 bases). This CDR3 contains 14 residues. CDR1 is LNHDA and CDR2 is SQIVND in the germline V gene (reference sequence). Trimming cost V 9 bases and J 3 bases, with 17 bases left between them. CDR3 sequence: CASTMGDNYYGYTF. The CDR3 region has the DNA TGTGCCAGCACTATGGGGGACAATTACTATGGCTACACCTTC.

This clone was detected only once. This chain connects TRBV4-2 to TRBJ1-5; tentative D call: TRBD1 (6 bases). CDR1 LGHNA and CDR2 YNFKEQ come from the germline V gene. V lost 1 base and J lost 1, with 14 bases in between. The CDR3 spans 17 residues. As DNA, the CDR3 is TGTGCCAGCAGCCAAGGCAATACAGGGAAAAGCAATCAGCCCCAGCATTTT. This encodes CASSQGNTGKSNQPQHF.

V and J are TRBV6-5 and TRBJ1-4; D is uncertain. Trimming shortened V by 2 bases and J by 2 bases, and 6 bases separated the two germline ends. Germline-derived CDR1 and CDR2 are MNHEY and SVGAGI. The CDR3 contains 14 residues. The CDR3 nucleotides read TGTGCCAGCAGTTACGTCCAGACTAATGAAAAACTGTTTTTT. Translation gives CASSYVQTNEKLFF.

The genes are TRBV6-5 and TRBJ1-1; TRBD1 aligns across 8 bases. Germline V gene data show CDR1 as MNHEY and CDR2 as SVGAGI. This CDR3 spans 14 amino acids. After removal of 1 base from V and 5 bases from J, the junction contained 3 bases not matched to a gene. Written as DNA, the CDR3 is TGTGCCAGCAGTTACTTCACAGGGGGGACTGAAGCTTTCTTT. Translated: CASSYFTGGTEAFF.

This clone was found a few times. J is TRBJ2-5 and V is TRBV7-2; 7 bases match TRBD2. The J call may be incorrect, as the DNA end agrees better with TRBJ2-7. The CDR3 extends over 14 amino acids. Germline V gives CDR1 SGHTA, CDR2 FQGNSA. The CDR3 DNA reads as TGTGCCAGCAGCTTAGCCGGGAGCGGGGCCGAGCAGTACTTC. It encodes CASSLAGSGAEQYF.

V and J are TRBV5-1 and TRBJ1-1; D call uncertain. The CDR3 length is 13 residues. Germline V gene data show CDR1 as SGHRS and CDR2 as YFSETQ. Trimming removed 4 bases from V and 7 bases from J, with 14 bases in between. CDR3 nucleotides: TGCGCCAGCAGCCTCATCCCAGATGATGAAGCTTTCTTT. It specifies CASSLIPDDEAFF.

The CDR3 is CASSLARMGGGNQPQHF. The CDR3 DNA sequence: TGTGCCAGCAGCTTAGCGCGGATGGGGGGAGGCAATCAGCCCCAGCATTTT. The chain links TRBV7-2 to TRBJ1-5; D possibly corresponds to TRBD1 (5 bases). CDR1 and CDR2 from the germline V gene are SGHTA and FQGNSA. V shed 0 bases and J shed 2 bases, with 14 bases lying between them. The CDR3 loop spans 17 amino acids.

The V and J genes are TRBV2 and TRBJ1-5; possible D gene TRBD1, 5 bases. Germline V gives CDR1 SNHLY, CDR2 FYNNEI. The CDR3 sequence is 17 residues long. Deletions cut 2 bases from V and 0 bases from J, with 14 bases between. The CDR3: CASSEWTMRNSNQPQHF. The CDR3 region has the DNA TGTGCCAGCAGTGAATGGACAATGCGAAATAGCAATCAGCCCCAGCATTTT.

This clone was recorded only once. The rearrangement joins TRBV6-6 to TRBJ2-1; 9 bases are a match to TRBD2. V lost 11 bases and J lost 7; bases outside the gene matches: 12. CDR1 MNHNY and CDR2 SVGAGI come from the germline V gene (reference sequence). The CDR3 spans 14 residues. CDR3 nucleotides: TGTGCCGGATCACAGGCGGGAGGGTTAAATGAGCAGTTCTTC. Translating gives CAGSQAGGLNEQFF.

V usage is TRBV28 and J usage is TRBJ1-1; D is undetermined. The germline V and J ends were trimmed by 1 base and 9 bases, with 9 bases remaining between them. Germline V lookup: CDR1 MDHEN, CDR2 SYDVKM. CDR3 size: 12 residues. The CDR3 region is CASSLSALQAFF. The CDR3 nucleotides read TGTGCCAGCAGTTTATCCGCACTCCAAGCTTTCTTT.

This clone turned up a few times. CDR3 DNA: TGCGCCAGCAAACTAGCGGACTCAAAAGAGCAGTTCTTC. Translation: CASKLADSKEQFF. The J gene is TRBJ2-1, the V gene TRBV4-1, with 8 bases matching TRBD2. V lost 7 bases to trimming and J lost 10 bases; unmatched junction nucleotides: 9. This CDR3 is built from 13 residues. CDR1 is MGHRA, CDR2 YSYEKL, per germline.

The chain employs TRBV4-2 and TRBJ1-6, with TRBD1 matching over 8 bases. Trimming removed 0 bases from V and 10 bases from J; junction bases left unmatched: 8. This CDR3 spans 16 amino acids. Germline V gives CDR1 LGHNA, CDR2 YNFKEQ. The CDR3 here is CASSQEAGQGPSPLHF. CDR3 in DNA: TGTGCCAGCAGCCAAGAGGCAGGACAGGGTCCCTCACCCCTCCACTTT.

The chain recombines TRBV5-4 with TRBJ1-1; D unresolved. Between the trimmed V and J ends, which lost 0 bases and 3 bases, there was a span of 9 bases. The CDR3 sequence is 14 residues long. Germline CDR1 SGHNT, CDR2 YYREEE (reference sequence). The CDR3 DNA reads TGTGCCAGCAGCTTGGCCCGGAGGGACACTGAAGCTTTCTTT. Its protein is CASSLARRDTEAFF.

This clone appeared a few times. The rearrangement joins TRBV27 to TRBJ2-1; 8 bases are shared with TRBD2. V was pared by 10 bases and J by 14 bases, with 13 bases of the junction left unmatched. Looked up from germline, CDR1 is MNHEY and CDR2 is SMNVEV (reference sequence). The CDR3 is 12 amino acids. CDR3 residues: CATQDEGAGEFF. The CDR3 coding sequence is TGTGCCACACAGGACGAGGGAGCGGGGGAGTTCTTC.